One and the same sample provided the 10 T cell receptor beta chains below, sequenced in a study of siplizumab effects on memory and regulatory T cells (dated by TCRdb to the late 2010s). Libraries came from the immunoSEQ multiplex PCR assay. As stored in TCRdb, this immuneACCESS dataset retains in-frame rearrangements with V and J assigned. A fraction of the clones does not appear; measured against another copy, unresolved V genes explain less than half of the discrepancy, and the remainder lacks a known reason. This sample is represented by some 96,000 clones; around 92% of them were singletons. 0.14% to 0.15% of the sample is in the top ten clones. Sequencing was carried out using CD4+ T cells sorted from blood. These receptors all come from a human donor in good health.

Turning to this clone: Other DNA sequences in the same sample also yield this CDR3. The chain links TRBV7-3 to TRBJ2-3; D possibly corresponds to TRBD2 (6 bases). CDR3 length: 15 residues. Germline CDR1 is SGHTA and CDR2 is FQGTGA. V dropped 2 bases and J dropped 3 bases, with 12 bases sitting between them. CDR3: CASSLGGAGTDTQYF. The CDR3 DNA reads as TGTGCCAGCAGCTTAGGAGGGGCAGGAACAGATACGCAGTATTTT.

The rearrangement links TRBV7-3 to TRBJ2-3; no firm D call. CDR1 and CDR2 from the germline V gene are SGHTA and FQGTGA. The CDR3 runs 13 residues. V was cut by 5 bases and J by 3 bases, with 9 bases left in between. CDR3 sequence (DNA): TGTGCCAGCAGCCCATCGACAACAGATACGCAGTATTTT. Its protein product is CASSPSTTDTQYF.

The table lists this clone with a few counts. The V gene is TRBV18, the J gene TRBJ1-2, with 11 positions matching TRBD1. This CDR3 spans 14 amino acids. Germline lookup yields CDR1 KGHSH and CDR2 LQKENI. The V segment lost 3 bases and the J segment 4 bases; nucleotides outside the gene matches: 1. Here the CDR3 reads CASSPDRGPYGYTF. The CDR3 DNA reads TGTGCCAGCTCACCGGACAGGGGGCCCTATGGCTACACCTTC.

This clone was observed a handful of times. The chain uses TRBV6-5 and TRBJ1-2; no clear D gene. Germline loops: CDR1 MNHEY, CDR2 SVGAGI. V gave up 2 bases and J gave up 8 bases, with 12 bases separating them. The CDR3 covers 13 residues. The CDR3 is CASSYDGPSGYTF. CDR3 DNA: TGTGCCAGCAGTTACGACGGGCCTTCGGGCTACACCTTC.

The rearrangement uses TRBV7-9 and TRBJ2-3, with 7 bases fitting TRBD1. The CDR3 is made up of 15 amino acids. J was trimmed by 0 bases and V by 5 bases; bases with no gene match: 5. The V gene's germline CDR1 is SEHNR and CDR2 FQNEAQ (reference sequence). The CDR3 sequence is CASSPTGLSTDTQYF. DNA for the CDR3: TGTGCCAGCAGCCCGACAGGGTTAAGCACAGATACGCAGTATTTT.

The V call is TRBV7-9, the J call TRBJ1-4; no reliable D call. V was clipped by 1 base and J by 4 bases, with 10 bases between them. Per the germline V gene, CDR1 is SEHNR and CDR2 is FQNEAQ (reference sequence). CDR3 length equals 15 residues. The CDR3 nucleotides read TGTGCCAGCAGCTTAGGCGAAGAGTTTAATGAAAAACTGTTTTTT. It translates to CASSLGEEFNEKLFF.

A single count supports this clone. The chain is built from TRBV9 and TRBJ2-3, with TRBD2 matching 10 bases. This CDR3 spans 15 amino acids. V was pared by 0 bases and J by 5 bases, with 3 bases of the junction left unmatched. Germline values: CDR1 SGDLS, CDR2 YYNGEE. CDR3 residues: CASSVGTSGGDTQYF. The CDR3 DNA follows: TGTGCCAGCAGCGTAGGGACTAGCGGAGGAGATACGCAGTATTTT.

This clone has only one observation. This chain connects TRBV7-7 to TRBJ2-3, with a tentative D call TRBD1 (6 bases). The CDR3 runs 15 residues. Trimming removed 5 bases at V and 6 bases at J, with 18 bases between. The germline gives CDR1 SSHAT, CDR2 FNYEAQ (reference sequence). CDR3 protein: CASSGGQKGSDTQYF. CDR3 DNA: TGTGCCAGCAGCGGGGGCCAAAAGGGATCCGATACGCAGTATTTT.

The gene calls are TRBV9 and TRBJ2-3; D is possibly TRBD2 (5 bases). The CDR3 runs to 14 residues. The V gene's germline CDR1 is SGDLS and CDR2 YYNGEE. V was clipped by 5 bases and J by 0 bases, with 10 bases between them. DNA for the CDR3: TGTGCCAGCAGTGGGAGCGGTAGCACAGATACGCAGTATTTT. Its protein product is CASSGSGSTDTQYF.

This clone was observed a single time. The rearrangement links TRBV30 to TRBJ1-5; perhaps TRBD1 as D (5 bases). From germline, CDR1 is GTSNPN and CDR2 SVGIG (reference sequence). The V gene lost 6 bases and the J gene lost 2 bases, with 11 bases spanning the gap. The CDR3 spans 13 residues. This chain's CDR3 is CACNQGGNQPQHF. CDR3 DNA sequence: TGTGCCTGTAACCAGGGAGGCAATCAGCCCCAGCATTTT.